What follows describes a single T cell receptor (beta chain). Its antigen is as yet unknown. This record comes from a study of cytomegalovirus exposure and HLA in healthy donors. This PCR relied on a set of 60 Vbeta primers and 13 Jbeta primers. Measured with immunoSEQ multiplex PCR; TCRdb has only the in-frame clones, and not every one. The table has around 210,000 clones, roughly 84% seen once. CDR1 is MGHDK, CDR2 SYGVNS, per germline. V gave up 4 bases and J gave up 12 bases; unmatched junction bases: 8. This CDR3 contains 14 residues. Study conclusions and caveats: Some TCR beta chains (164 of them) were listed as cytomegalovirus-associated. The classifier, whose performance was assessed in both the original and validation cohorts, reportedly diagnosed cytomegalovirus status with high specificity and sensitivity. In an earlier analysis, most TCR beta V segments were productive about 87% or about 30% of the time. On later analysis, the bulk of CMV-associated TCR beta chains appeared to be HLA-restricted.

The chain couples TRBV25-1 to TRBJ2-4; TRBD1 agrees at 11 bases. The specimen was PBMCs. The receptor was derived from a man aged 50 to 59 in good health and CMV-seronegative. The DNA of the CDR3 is TGTGCCAGCAGTGGGGACAGGGGGAACGACAGTCAGTACTTC. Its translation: CASSGDRGNDSQYF. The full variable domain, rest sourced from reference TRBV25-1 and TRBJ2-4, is EADIYQTPRYLVIGTGKKITLECSQTMGHDKMYWYQQDPGMELHLIHYSYGVNSTEKGDLSSESTVSRIRTEHFPLTLESARPSHTSQYLCASSGDRGNDSQYFGAGTRLSVL.